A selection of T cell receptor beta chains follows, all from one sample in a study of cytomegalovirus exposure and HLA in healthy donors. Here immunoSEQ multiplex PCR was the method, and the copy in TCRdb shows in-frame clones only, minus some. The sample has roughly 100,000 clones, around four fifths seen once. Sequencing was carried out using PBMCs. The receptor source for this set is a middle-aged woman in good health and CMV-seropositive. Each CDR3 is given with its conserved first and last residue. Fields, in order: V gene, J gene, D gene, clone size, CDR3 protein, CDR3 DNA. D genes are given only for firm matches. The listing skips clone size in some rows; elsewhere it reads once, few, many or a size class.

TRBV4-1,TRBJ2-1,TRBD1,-,CASSQGDSASYNEQFF,TGCGCCAGCAGCCAAGGGGACAGCGCCAGCTACAATGAGCAGTTCTTC
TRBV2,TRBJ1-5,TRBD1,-,CASSERGQGNQPQHF,TGTGCCAGCAGCGAACGAGGACAGGGAAATCAGCCCCAGCATTTT
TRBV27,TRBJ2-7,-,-,CASSPGISYEQYF,TGTGCCAGCAGTCCAGGGATCTCCTACGAGCAGTACTTC
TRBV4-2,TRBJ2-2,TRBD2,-,CASSPPLAGVVTGELFF,TGTGCCAGCAGCCCCCCTCTAGCGGGAGTCGTCACCGGGGAGCTGTTTTTT
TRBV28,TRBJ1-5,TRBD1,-,CASSLEGQGFQPQHF,TGTGCCAGCAGTTTGGAGGGACAGGGTTTTCAGCCCCAGCATTTT
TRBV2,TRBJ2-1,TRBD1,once,CASRRDRAENEQFF,TGTGCCAGCAGGAGGGACAGGGCGGAGAATGAGCAGTTCTTC
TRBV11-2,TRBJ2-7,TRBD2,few,CASSLDLGTSTYF,TGTGCCAGCAGCTTAGATTTAGGGACTAGCACGTACTTC
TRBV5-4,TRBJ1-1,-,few,CASSLAGEAFF,TGTGCCAGCAGCTTGGCGGGGGAGGCTTTCTTT
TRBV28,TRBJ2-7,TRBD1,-,CASSFGTAYEQYF,TGTGCCAGCAGTTTCGGGACAGCCTACGAGCAGTACTTC
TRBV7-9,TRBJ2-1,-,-,CASSFGRGSSYNEQFF,TGTGCCAGCAGCTTCGGCCGGGGGAGCTCCTACAATGAGCAGTTCTTC
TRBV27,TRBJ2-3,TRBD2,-,CASSFRSGGLGTDTQYF,TGTGCCAGCAGTTTCAGAAGCGGGGGACTTGGCACAGATACGCAGTATTTT
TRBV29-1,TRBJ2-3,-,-,CSVGTRVSTDTQYF,TGCAGCGTTGGTACCAGGGTCAGCACAGATACGCAGTATTTT
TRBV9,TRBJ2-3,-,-,CASSVEGNTDTQYF,TGTGCCAGCAGCGTAGAGGGGAACACAGATACGCAGTATTTT
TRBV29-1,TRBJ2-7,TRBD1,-,CSVVYLDRVGYEQYF,TGCAGCGTTGTCTATCTTGACAGGGTGGGCTACGAGCAGTACTTC
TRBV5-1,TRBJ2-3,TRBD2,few,CASWRGAGTDTQYF,TGCGCCAGCTGGCGGGGGGCGGGCACAGATACGCAGTATTTT
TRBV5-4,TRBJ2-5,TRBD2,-,CASSLRLAGVETQYF,TGTGCCAGCAGCTTGCGACTAGCTGGGGTAGAGACCCAGTACTTC
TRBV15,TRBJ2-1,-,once,CATSRDLRGEQFF,TGTGCCACCAGCAGAGATCTCCGGGGTGAGCAGTTCTTC
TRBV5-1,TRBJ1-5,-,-,CASSLEPSNQPQHF,TGCGCCAGCAGCTTGGAGCCTTCCAATCAGCCCCAGCATTTT
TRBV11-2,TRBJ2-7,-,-,CASIARGEQYF,TGTGCCAGCATCGCCAGGGGCGAGCAGTACTTC
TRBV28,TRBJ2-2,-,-,CASSAYRVAGELFF,TGTGCCAGCAGTGCATACAGGGTGGCCGGGGAGCTGTTTTTT
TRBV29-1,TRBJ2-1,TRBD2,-,CSVVGTRSYNEQFF,TGCAGCGTTGTAGGGACTAGGAGTTACAATGAGCAGTTCTTC
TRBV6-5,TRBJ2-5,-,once,CASSSPAGAGETQYF,TGTGCCAGCAGTTCCCCAGCAGGGGCCGGCGAGACCCAGTACTTC
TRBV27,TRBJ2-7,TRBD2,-,CATTTSGMVGEQYF,TGTGCCACAACGACTAGCGGGATGGTGGGGGAGCAGTACTTC
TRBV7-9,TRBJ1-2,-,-,CASSPVGSHGYTF,TGTGCCAGCAGCCCTGTCGGGTCCCATGGCTACACCTTC
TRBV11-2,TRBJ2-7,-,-,CASSYRVGSYEQYF,TGTGCCAGCAGCTACAGGGTGGGCTCCTACGAGCAGTACTTC
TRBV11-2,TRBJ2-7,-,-,CASSLVGGAGDYEQYF,TGTGCCAGCAGCTTAGTAGGGGGGGCTGGTGACTACGAGCAGTACTTC
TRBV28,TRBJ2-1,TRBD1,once,CASSPPGQANNEQFF,TGTGCCAGCAGCCCGCCGGGACAGGCGAACAATGAGCAGTTCTTC
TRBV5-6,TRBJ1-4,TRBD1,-,CASSFTTGGREKLFF,TGTGCCAGCAGCTTTACGACAGGGGGCCGTGAAAAACTGTTTTTT
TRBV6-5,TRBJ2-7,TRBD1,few,CASRRQGALDEQYF,TGTGCCAGCAGAAGACAGGGGGCGTTGGACGAGCAGTACTTC
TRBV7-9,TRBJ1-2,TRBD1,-,CASSRPTGTGGDYGYTF,TGTGCCAGCAGCCGCCCTACCGGGACAGGGGGAGACTATGGCTACACCTTC
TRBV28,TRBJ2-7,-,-,CASSWGDYEQYF,TGTGCCAGCAGTTGGGGGGACTACGAGCAGTACTTC
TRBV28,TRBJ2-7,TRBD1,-,CASSPSRGNEQYF,TGTGCCAGCAGTCCCAGCAGGGGGAACGAGCAGTACTTC
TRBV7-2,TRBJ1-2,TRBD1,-,CASSLRGQANYGYTF,TGTGCCAGCAGCTTAAGAGGACAGGCAAACTATGGCTACACCTTC
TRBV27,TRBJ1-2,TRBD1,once,CASSSWDRFGYTF,TGTGCCAGCAGTTCATGGGACAGGTTTGGCTACACCTTC
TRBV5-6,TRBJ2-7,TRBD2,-,CASSFEAGGSYEQYF,TGTGCCAGCAGCTTTGAAGCGGGAGGGTCATACGAGCAGTACTTC
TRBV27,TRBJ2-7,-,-,CASSLLASMSYEQYF,TGTGCCAGCAGTTTATTGGCTAGCATGTCCTACGAGCAGTACTTC
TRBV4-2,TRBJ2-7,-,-,CASSQYYRDTRGEQYF,TGTGCCAGCAGCCAATATTACCGGGACACCCGTGGGGAGCAGTACTTC
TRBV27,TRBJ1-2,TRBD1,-,CASSFRGGGTGGRLDYGYTF,TGTGCCAGCAGTTTCAGAGGGGGGGGGACAGGGGGGCGTTTGGACTATGGCTACACCTTC
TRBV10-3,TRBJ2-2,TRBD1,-,CAISESHRGSGELFF,TGTGCCATCAGTGAGTCCCACAGGGGCAGCGGGGAGCTGTTTTTT
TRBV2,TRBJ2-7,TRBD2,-,CASSPFTSVDEQYF,TGTGCCAGCAGCCCCTTCACTAGCGTCGACGAGCAGTACTTC
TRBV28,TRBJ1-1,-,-,CASTVVRDTEAFF,TGTGCCAGCACAGTCGTCCGGGACACTGAAGCTTTCTTT
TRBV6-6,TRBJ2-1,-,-,CASRYQGNEQFF,TGTGCCAGCAGATACCAGGGAAATGAGCAGTTCTTC
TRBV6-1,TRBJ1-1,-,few,CASSSTGQTEAFF,TGTGCCAGCAGTAGCACAGGGCAAACTGAAGCTTTCTTT
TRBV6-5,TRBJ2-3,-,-,CASRGSTDTQYF,TGTGCCAGCAGGGGCAGCACAGATACGCAGTATTTT
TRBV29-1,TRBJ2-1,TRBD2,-,CSVGGGYNEQFF,TGCAGCGTTGGGGGGGGGTACAATGAGCAGTTCTTC
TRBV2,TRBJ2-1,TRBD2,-,CASSLGIAGGLYNEQFF,TGTGCCAGCAGTCTCGGGATAGCGGGAGGGTTGTACAATGAGCAGTTCTTC
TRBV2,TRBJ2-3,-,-,CASSVQGGDTDTQYF,TGTGCCAGCAGTGTGCAGGGCGGGGACACAGATACGCAGTATTTT
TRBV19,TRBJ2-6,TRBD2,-,CASSWASGRLYGANVLTF,TGTGCCAGTAGTTGGGCTAGCGGGAGGCTCTATGGGGCCAACGTCCTGACTTTC
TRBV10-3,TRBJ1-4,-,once,CAISESKLTNEKLFF,TGTGCCATCAGTGAGTCGAAACTGACTAATGAAAAACTGTTTTTT
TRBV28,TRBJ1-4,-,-,CASSLLGGSRGEKLFF,TGTGCCAGCAGTTTACTGGGGGGTTCTCGGGGTGAAAAACTGTTTTTT
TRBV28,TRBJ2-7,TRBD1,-,CASRLTGGWDEQYF,TGTGCCAGCAGACTGACAGGGGGGTGGGACGAGCAGTACTTC
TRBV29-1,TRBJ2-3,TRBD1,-,CSVGLFGTGEDTQYF,TGCAGCGTTGGACTTTTCGGGACAGGGGAAGATACGCAGTATTTT
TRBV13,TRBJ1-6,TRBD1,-,CASRSSRDRISPLHF,TGTGCCAGCAGATCCAGCCGGGACAGGATTTCACCCCTCCACTTT
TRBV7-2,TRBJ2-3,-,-,CASSREASRGTDTQYF,TGTGCCAGCAGCCGCGAGGCTTCCCGGGGCACAGATACGCAGTATTTT
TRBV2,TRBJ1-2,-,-,CASSVQGYTF,TGTGCCAGCAGTGTACAGGGCTACACCTTC